This T cell receptor beta chain stems from a study of T cells after posttransplantation cyclophosphamide. Treatment was busulfan-fludarabine conditioning, a marrow graft, and cyclophosphamide on days +3 and +4. A note on this clone: As yet, its antigen is unknown.

Study-level points and caveats: Donor-recipient repertoire similarity was low at 1-2 months, rising over year one.

Libraries were prepared by immunoSEQ multiplex PCR; TCRdb keeps only in-frame clonotypes and omits some of them. The sample lists some 37,000 clones, around 80% seen once, with about 7.6% in the top ten. V shed 1 base and J shed 4 bases, with 13 bases lying between them. The CDR3 consists of 15 residues. In germline, CDR1 is LNHDA, CDR2 SQIVND (reference sequence). The sample in question was CD4+ T cells sorted from blood, obtained approximately 2,000 days after a stem cell transplant with posttransplant cyclophosphamide. The clonotype was recovered from a female patient between 40 and 55 years old who received an allogeneic stem cell transplant from a related donor, was CMV-positive, and had no GVHD. A subset of T cells may come from the graft donor. The chain combines TRBV19 with TRBJ1-2, with D perhaps TRBD1 (6 bases). The CDR3 sequence: CASSIARDRSYGYTF. CDR3 DNA: TGTGCCAGTAGTATAGCCCGAGACAGGTCCTATGGCTACACCTTC.